A single sample is the source of the 27 T cell receptor beta chains below, sequenced in a study of Ad26.COV2.S vaccination and SARS-CoV-2 variants. Method: immunoSEQ multiplex PCR; TCRdb's copy keeps in-frame clones and lacks some. The repertoire holds 430,000 or so clones, with 89% as singletons. Treatment: around 19 received Ad26.COV2.S at low or high dose, single or two shots; a few received placebo; per-sample allocation not given. It was on day 63 after the first vaccine or placebo injection that samples were taken. The material was peripheral blood, obtained in a trial of Ad26.COV2.S vaccine versus placebo. The receptor source for this set is a person between 18 and 59 years old who received the Ad26.COV2.S COVID-19 vaccine or a placebo.

In this sample, this clone turned up a few times. This chain joins TRBV30 and TRBJ1-6, with D perhaps TRBD1 (5 bases). The CDR3 consists of 13 residues. V was trimmed by 0 bases and J by 10 bases, leaving 10 bases between them. CDR1 and CDR2 from the germline V gene are GTSNPN and SVGIG (reference sequence). The CDR3 coding sequence is TGTGCCTGGAGTGTTCGTGGGGACTCACCCCTCCACTTT. Translated, it gives CAWSVRGDSPLHF.

The rearrangement links TRBV28 to TRBJ2-7; D might be TRBD2 (6 bases). V was cut by 10 bases and J by 4 bases, with 8 bases left in between. Germline V gene sequence: CDR1 MDHEN, CDR2 SYDVKM. The CDR3 contains 10 residues. This CDR3 is CATAGYEQYF. CDR3 nucleotides: TGTGCCACCGCGGGATACGAGCAGTACTTC.

Remarks on this clone: One end of the junction does not line up with germline, which may come from a read error. The V gene is TRBV3-1 (or the pseudogene TRBV3-2), the J gene TRBJ1-5; 9 nucleotides align to TRBD1. CDR3 length equals 14 residues. In germline, CDR1 is LGHDT, CDR2 YNNKEL (reference sequence). The CDR3 is CASTQGTGHQPQHF. CDR3 coding DNA: TGTGCCAGCACCCAAGGGACAGGGCATCAGCCCCAGCATTTT.

The chain is built from TRBV19 and TRBJ2-5; 8 nucleotides match TRBD1. Germline CDR1 reads LNHDA; CDR2 reads SQIVND (reference sequence). Trimming took 2 bases from V and 6 from J; bases not matched to a gene: 8. The length of the CDR3 is 15 residues. CDR3 sequence: CASSIRLGQGQTQYF. CDR3 sequence (DNA): TGTGCCAGTAGTATACGATTAGGACAGGGACAGACCCAGTACTTC. Using reference TRBV19 and TRBJ2-5 for the parts outside the CDR3, the full variable domain is DGGITQSPKYLFRKEGQNVTLSCEQNLNHDAMYWYRQDPGQGLRLIYYSQIVNDFQKGDIAEGYSVSREKKESFPLTVTSAQKNPTAFYLCASSIRLGQGQTQYFGPGTRLLVL.

This clone has a handful of counts. The rearrangement uses TRBV2 and TRBJ2-7, with TRBD1 identical over 8 bases. Germline V gene data show CDR1 as SNHLY and CDR2 as FYNNEI. J gave up 3 bases and V 4 bases, and 8 bases lay outside the gene matches. The length of the CDR3 is 15 residues. The CDR3 coding sequence is TGTGCCAGCAGTGTTGGACAGGGAACCCTCTACGAGCAGTACTTC. Its translation: CASSVGQGTLYEQYF. The complete variable domain, with remaining parts taken from reference TRBV2 and TRBJ2-7, reads EPEVTQTPSHQVTQMGQEVILRCVPISNHLYFYWYRQILGQKVEFLVSFYNNEISEKSEIFDDQFSVERPDGSNFTLKIRSTKLEDSAMYFCASSVGQGTLYEQYFGPGTRLTVT.

The V call is TRBV19, the J call TRBJ1-2; unclear D gene. Germline CDR1 is LNHDA and CDR2 is SQIVND (reference sequence). This CDR3 spans 14 amino acids. The germline V and J ends were trimmed by 6 bases and 2 bases, with 13 bases remaining between them. The CDR3 sequence: CASSRNKGNYGYTF. CDR3 DNA: TGTGCCAGTAGCCGGAATAAGGGCAACTATGGCTACACCTTC.

This clone has a single count. The chain couples TRBV27 to TRBJ1-5, with D hard to call. The CDR3 extends over 15 amino acids. Trimming stripped 3 bases from V and 2 bases from J, with 11 bases between. Germline CDR1 and CDR2: MNHEY and SMNVEV (reference sequence). The CDR3 DNA reads as TGTGCCAGCAGTTTCGATTCGTGGGGCAATCAGCCCCAGCATTTT. Protein sequence: CASSFDSWGNQPQHF.

The V gene is TRBV5-5, the J gene TRBJ1-4; D ambiguous. Trimming left V 0 bases short and J 0 bases short, with 15 bases between. The CDR3 loop spans 18 amino acids. Germline V gene lookup returns CDR1 SGHKS and CDR2 YYEKEE (reference sequence). CDR3 region: CASSLEQSLEATNEKLFF. CDR3 nucleotides: TGTGCCAGCAGCTTGGAACAGAGTCTCGAAGCAACTAATGAAAAACTGTTTTTT.

The V call is TRBV5-6, the J call TRBJ2-2; 7 bases fit TRBD1. Germline CDR1 reads SGHDT; CDR2 reads YYEEEE. CDR3 size: 15 residues. Trimming cost V 3 bases and J 3 bases; bases outside gene matches: 5. CDR3 in DNA: TGTGCCAGCAGCTGGGTTACAGGGGACACCGGGGAGCTGTTTTTT. Translating it yields CASSWVTGDTGELFF. Looking up the rest from reference TRBV5-6 and TRBJ2-2 gives the full variable domain: DAGVTQSPTHLIKTRGQQVTLRCSPKSGHDTVSWYQQALGQGPQFIFQYYEEEERQRGNFPDRFSGHQFPNYSSELNVNALLLGDSALYLCASSWVTGDTGELFFGEGSRLTVL.

The J gene is TRBJ2-1, the V gene TRBV5-4; D uncertain. V shed 0 bases and J shed 6 bases, with 16 bases lying between them. Germline CDR1 is SGHNT and CDR2 is YYREEE (reference sequence). This CDR3 has 16 amino acids. The CDR3 reads CASSLAAAGLGNEQFF. The CDR3 nucleotides are TGTGCCAGCAGCTTGGCCGCGGCAGGATTAGGCAATGAGCAGTTCTTC.

The chain combines TRBV5-6 with TRBJ1-1; D gene ambiguous. Trimming removed 4 bases at V and 0 bases at J, with 25 bases between. The CDR3 totals 19 residues. From germline, CDR1 is SGHDT and CDR2 YYEEEE. This CDR3 reads CASSPTPFTGMIVNTEAFF. For the CDR3, the DNA is TGTGCCAGCAGCCCTACCCCCTTCACTGGTATGATTGTGAACACTGAAGCTTTCTTT.

The CDR3 DNA sequence: TGTGCCAGCAGCCCCTTCTACGCTCAAGAGACCCAGTACTTC. Protein sequence: CASSPFYAQETQYF. The chain has TRBV5-8 and TRBJ2-5; D ambiguous. Germline V gives CDR1 SGHTS, CDR2 YDEGEE. V was cut by 4 bases and J by 2 bases, with 12 bases left in between. The CDR3 extends over 14 amino acids.

The chain has TRBV7-8 and TRBJ1-4; D unclear. Germline CDR1 reads SGHVS; CDR2 reads FQNEAQ. Trimming stripped 5 bases from V and 4 bases from J, with 14 bases between. The CDR3 is made up of 15 amino acids. CDR3: CASSTLMLGNEKLFF. The CDR3 DNA reads TGTGCCAGCAGCACCCTAATGCTGGGTAATGAAAAACTGTTTTTT. The full variable domain, with the rest looked up from reference TRBV7-8 and TRBJ1-4, is GAGVSQSPRYKVAKRGQDVALRCDPISGHVSLFWYQQALGQGPEFLTYFQNEAQLDKSGLPSDRFFAERPEGSVSTLKIQRTQQEDSAVYLCASSTLMLGNEKLFFGSGTQLSVL.

The CDR3 region is CASSRDGSGNTIYF. CDR3 coding DNA: TGTGCCAGCAGCCGGGACGGCTCTGGAAACACCATATATTTT. This chain links TRBV3-1 (or the pseudogene TRBV3-2) with TRBJ1-3; a possible D gene is TRBD1 (5 bases). V shed 4 bases and J shed 0 bases, with 7 bases lying between them. Germline-derived CDR1 and CDR2 are LGHDT and YNNKEL (reference sequence). There are 14 residues in the CDR3.

This chain uses TRBV6-5 with TRBJ2-2, with unresolved D. Germline assignment: CDR1 MNHEY and CDR2 SVGAGI. This CDR3 is built from 13 residues. Trimming left V 2 bases short and J 11 bases short, with 12 bases between. CDR3 in amino acids: CASSYLDTIELFF. CDR3 bases: TGTGCCAGCAGTTACCTAGACACCATCGAGCTGTTTTTT.

The chain joins TRBV7-8 to TRBJ1-1; no clear D. The germline V and J ends were trimmed by 5 bases and 0 bases, with 19 bases remaining between them. Germline V gene data show CDR1 as SGHVS and CDR2 as FQNEAQ. This CDR3 spans 17 amino acids. The CDR3 DNA reads TGTGCCAGCAGCCCGTCGTATCTTAGGATAATGAACACTGAAGCTTTCTTT. It codes for CASSPSYLRIMNTEAFF.

The J gene is TRBJ2-7, the V gene TRBV4-1; D gene unclear. V lost 5 bases and J lost 5, with 16 bases in between. CDR1 is MGHRA and CDR2 is YSYEKL in the germline V gene. This CDR3 comprises 14 residues. The DNA of the CDR3 is TGCGCCAGCAGCTACCGACTCGGTCCCCACGAGCAGTACGTC. Translating it yields CASSYRLGPHEQYV.

The chain joins TRBV6-1 to TRBJ1-5, with D perhaps TRBD1 (5 bases). CDR3 length equals 13 residues. Germline V gene lookup returns CDR1 MNHNS and CDR2 SASEGT. With 4 bases removed from V and 2 bases from J, the gap between germline ends came to 6 bases. The CDR3 spells CASSGGGNQPQHF. The CDR3 DNA is TGTGCCAGCAGTGGGGGGGGCAATCAGCCCCAGCATTTT.

V usage is TRBV6-5 and J usage is TRBJ2-6; 7 nucleotides line up with TRBD2. Germline CDR1 and CDR2: MNHEY and SVGAGI. This CDR3 comprises 16 residues. Trimming at V came to 4 bases and at J to 2 bases, leaving 5 bases not matched to a gene. The CDR3 DNA is TGTGCCAGCAGTTGGGAGGGACCCGCTGGGGCCAACGTCCTGACTTTC. Translating it yields CASSWEGPAGANVLTF.

V is TRBV5-4 and J is TRBJ1-4; D is possibly TRBD1 (5 bases). The V gene's germline CDR1 is SGHNT and CDR2 YYREEE (reference sequence). The germline V and J ends were trimmed by 5 bases and 8 bases, with 19 bases remaining between them. The CDR3 spans 15 residues. CDR3 loop: CASSQPGLASEKLFF. In nucleotides, the CDR3 is TGTGCCAGCAGTCAACCGGGACTGGCGTCGGAAAAACTGTTTTTT. Using reference TRBV5-4 and TRBJ1-4 for the parts outside the CDR3, the full variable domain is ETGVTQSPTHLIKTRGQQVTLRCSSQSGHNTVSWYQQALGQGPQFIFQYYREEENGRGNFPPRFSGLQFPNYSSELNVNALELDDSALYLCASSQPGLASEKLFFGSGTQLSVL.

The chain employs TRBV11-1 and TRBJ2-7; D is possibly TRBD1 (6 bases). V was shortened by 0 bases and J by 5 bases, with 11 bases between the two germline ends. The CDR3 is 14 amino acids. The germline gives CDR1 SGHAT, CDR2 FQDESV (reference sequence). CDR3 bases: TGTGCCAGCAGCTTAGCGCCACAGGGCCACGAGCAGTACTTC. Its translation: CASSLAPQGHEQYF.

This chain connects TRBV14 to TRBJ2-1; 11 bases fit TRBD2. J lost 0 bases, V lost 3 bases, and 1 base had no gene match. Per the germline V gene, CDR1 is SGHDN and CDR2 is FVKESK. The CDR3 consists of 16 residues. CDR3 bases: TGTGCCAGCAGCCATGGACTAGCGGGCTCCTACAATGAGCAGTTCTTC. It codes for CASSHGLAGSYNEQFF.

This chain connects TRBV5-1 to TRBJ2-5; D not certain. From germline, CDR1 is SGHRS and CDR2 YFSETQ. The CDR3 is 14 amino acids. V lost 0 bases, J lost 2 bases, and 8 bases lay in between. The CDR3 loop reads CASSLGHGQETQYF. CDR3 in DNA: TGCGCCAGCAGCTTGGGACACGGACAAGAGACCCAGTACTTC.

J is TRBJ1-2 and V is TRBV20-1, with D unclear. This CDR3 region has 10 residues. CDR1 is DFQATT and CDR2 is SNEGSKA in the germline V gene (reference sequence). V was clipped by 6 bases and J by 8 bases, with 10 bases between them. DNA of the CDR3: TGCAGTGCCCCAAAAGGCGGCTACACCTTC. Its translation is CSAPKGGYTF.

This chain uses TRBV2 with TRBJ2-3, with TRBD1 matching over 10 bases. Germline assignment: CDR1 SNHLY and CDR2 FYNNEI. Unmatched junction bases numbered 8, after V lost 7 bases and J lost 4 bases. The CDR3 covers 15 residues. CDR3 amino acids: CASKGQGGESDTQYF. The CDR3 nucleotides are TGTGCCAGCAAAGGACAGGGGGGAGAGTCAGATACGCAGTATTTT.

This clone was observed many times. The V gene is TRBV18, the J gene TRBJ1-2; D unresolved. Germline CDR1 and CDR2: KGHSH and LQKENI. V was trimmed by 0 bases and J by 8 bases, leaving 13 bases between them. The CDR3 runs 14 residues. This CDR3 is CASSPPRETGGYTF. In nucleotides, the CDR3 is TGTGCCAGCTCACCACCACGGGAAACGGGCGGCTACACCTTC.

This clone was seen just once. The V gene is TRBV4-1, the J gene TRBJ1-2, with D maybe TRBD1 (5 bases). The CDR3 extends over 15 amino acids. The V gene lost 0 bases and the J gene lost 2 bases, with 10 bases spanning the gap. Germline V CDR1 and CDR2: MGHRA, YSYEKL. In DNA form, the CDR3 reads TGCGCCAGCAGCCAAGAACCTAGGGGCAACTATGGCTACACCTTC. Translation: CASSQEPRGNYGYTF.